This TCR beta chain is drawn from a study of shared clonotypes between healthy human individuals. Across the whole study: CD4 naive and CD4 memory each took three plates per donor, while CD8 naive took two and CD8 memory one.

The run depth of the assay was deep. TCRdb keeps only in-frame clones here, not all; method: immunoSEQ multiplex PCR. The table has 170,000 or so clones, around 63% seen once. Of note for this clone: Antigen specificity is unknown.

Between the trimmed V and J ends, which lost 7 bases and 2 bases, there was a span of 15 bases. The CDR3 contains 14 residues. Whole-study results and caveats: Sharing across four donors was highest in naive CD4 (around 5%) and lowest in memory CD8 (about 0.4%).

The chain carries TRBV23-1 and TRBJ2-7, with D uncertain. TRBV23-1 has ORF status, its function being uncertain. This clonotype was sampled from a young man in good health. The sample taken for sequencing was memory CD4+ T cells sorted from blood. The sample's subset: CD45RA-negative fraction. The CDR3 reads CASIEESVPYEQYF. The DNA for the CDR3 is TGCGCCAGCATCGAGGAATCCGTACCCTACGAGCAGTACTTC.